The source of this T cell receptor (beta chain) is a study of blood T cell repertoires in COVID-19. Study summary: COVID-19 samples from acute and convalescent phases originated in the United States, Italy and Spain. Sources were T cells, B-cell-depleted T cells, or PBMCs; the material itself was cDNA or gDNA.

Between the trimmed V and J ends, which lost 3 bases and 11 bases, there was a span of 13 bases. Per germline, CDR1 LNHDA and CDR2 SQIVND (reference sequence). This CDR3 has 12 amino acids. In the original workflow: Reference gene primer amplification yielded estimated nucleated cell counts. Here immunoSEQ multiplex PCR was the method, and the copy in TCRdb shows in-frame clones only, minus some. From that table come the V and J calls and clone size; the DNA was used to work out D and trimming. The sample holds 60,000 to 80,000 clones, roughly 85% seen once. The sample was peripheral blood. The chain combines TRBV19 with TRBJ1-1, with D unresolved. This TCR was sampled from a man aged 50-59 years with acute or convalescent COVID-19. The CDR3: CASSIVGRGAFF. In DNA, the CDR3 is TGTGCCAGTAGTATCGTTGGCCGAGGGGCTTTCTTT.